The 6 T cell receptor beta chains below all came from one sample that was sequenced in a study of PD-1 blockade in classical Hodgkin lymphoma. Using immunoSEQ multiplex PCR, the repertoire was profiled, and TCRdb retains in-frame clones only, with some absent. The sample lists 95,000 to 100,000 clones, approximately 90% seen once, with 6.6% in the top ten. All the patients suffered relapse after autologous stem cell transplantation, and brentuximab vedotin exposure differed. This specimen was peripheral blood mononuclear cells (PBMCs), taken before the second cycle of nivolumab. These receptors came from a human donor with classical Hodgkin lymphoma.

This chain connects TRBV30 to TRBJ1-1; a weak D match, TRBD1 (5 bases). Germline CDR1 and CDR2: GTSNPN and SVGIG (reference sequence). The CDR3 covers 14 residues. The V and J ends lost 2 bases and 8 bases respectively, with 18 bases between them. The CDR3 is CAWSRGLGREEAFF. DNA of the CDR3: TGTGCCTGGAGTCGGGGCCTGGGCAGGGAAGAAGCTTTCTTT.

This chain uses TRBV9 with TRBJ2-3; no clear D gene. Germline V lookup: CDR1 SGDLS, CDR2 YYNGEE. V lost 4 bases to trimming and J lost 0 bases, with 3 bases between them. The CDR3 spans 12 residues. The CDR3 DNA sequence: TGTGCCAGCAGCCCTAGCACAGATACGCAGTATTTT. Protein: CASSPSTDTQYF. The full variable domain, in which reference TRBV9 and TRBJ2-3 provide the parts outside the CDR3, is DSGVTQTPKHLITATGQRVTLRCSPRSGDLSVYWYQQSLDQGLQFLIQYYNGEERAKGNILERFSAQQFPDLHSELNLSSLELGDSALYFCASSPSTDTQYFGPGTRLTVL.

The chain is built from TRBV7-9 and TRBJ1-2; unclear D gene. The V gene's germline CDR1 is SEHNR and CDR2 FQNEAQ (reference sequence). The CDR3 is 15 residues long. Deletions cut 1 base from V and 1 base from J, with 10 bases between. The CDR3 DNA sequence: TGTGCCAGCAGCTTAGTGCCGGGAAATAACTATGGCTACACCTTC. It yields the protein CASSLVPGNNYGYTF.

This clone was seen just once. The chain has TRBV18 and TRBJ2-5; D is undetermined. Trimming took 4 bases from V and 4 from J, leaving 4 bases between them. The CDR3 runs 11 residues. Germline CDR1 reads KGHSH; CDR2 reads LQKENI. CDR3 sequence: CASSLVETQYF. The CDR3 nucleotides are TGTGCCAGCTCACTTGTAGAGACCCAGTACTTC. The variable domain in full, completed from reference TRBV18 and TRBJ2-5, reads NAGVMQNPRHLVRRRGQEARLRCSPMKGHSHVYWYRQLPEEGLKFMVYLQKENIIDESGMPKERFSAEFPKEGPSILRIQQVVRGDSAAYFCASSLVETQYFGPGTRLLVL.

The chain employs TRBV5-6 and TRBJ2-5; 9 positions agree with TRBD2. The V gene end was trimmed by 4 bases and the J gene end by 2 bases; junction bases not matched to a gene: 9. The CDR3 extends over 16 amino acids. Germline V gives CDR1 SGHDT, CDR2 YYEEEE. Written as DNA, the CDR3 is TGTGCCAGCAGCCTCTATCCGACTAGCGGACAAGAGACCCAGTACTTC. It is translated as CASSLYPTSGQETQYF.

J is TRBJ2-1 and V is TRBV19; D is ambiguous. The CDR3 is made up of 11 amino acids. CDR1 and CDR2 (germline): LNHDA, SQIVND (reference sequence). V lost 5 bases, J lost 4 bases, and 3 bases lay in between. This chain's CDR3 is CASSSYNEQFF. The CDR3 region has the DNA TGTGCCAGTAGTTCTTACAATGAGCAGTTCTTC.